This T cell receptor beta chain was retrieved from a study of OX40 agonist ivuxolimab in advanced cancers. In the study overall: The group had a mean age of 60 years, ranged from 23 to 79, and was 82.7% male.

The V gene's germline CDR1 is MNHEY and CDR2 SVGAGI. Trimming removed 3 bases at V and 0 bases at J, with 15 bases between. CDR3 length: 16 amino acids. On this clone: The antigen remains unidentified.

TCRdb keeps only in-frame clones here, not all; method: immunoSEQ multiplex PCR. The repertoire holds more than 65,000 clones, with about 88% as singletons. A history of autoimmune disease or systemic immunosuppression excluded patients. General study findings and limits: Some nonresponders additionally presented with little normalized T-cell clonal expansion. At doses 0.1 to 3.0 mg/kg, CD4+ and CD8+ clones expanded.

The sequencing used CD4+ or CD8+ T cells sorted from blood, collected in a trial of the OX40 agonist ivuxolimab. V usage is TRBV6-5 and J usage is TRBJ2-7, with a weak D call TRBD1 (5 bases). The source of this sequence is an adult with an advanced solid tumor such as melanoma, head and neck, liver or kidney cancer. CDR3 sequence (DNA): TGTGCCAGCAGTTATTTTAGCCGAGACAGCTCCTACGAGCAGTACTTC. Translated, it gives CASSYFSRDSSYEQYF.